In its sample, the clone carrying this T cell receptor (beta chain) was seen many times. The data were obtained in a study of T cell repertoires in cytomegalovirus infection. TCRdb re-called the reads with MiXCR, one entry per CDR3 protein. Of approximately 500,000 distinct CDR3 sequences listed, around 11% were seen once; the top ten hold 10% to 13%. V lost 3 bases to trimming and J lost 6 bases, with 11 bases between them. This CDR3 is built from 13 residues. Germline-derived CDR1 and CDR2 are LNHDA and SQIVND (reference sequence). Sequencing was carried out using PBMCs. The genes are TRBV19 and TRBJ1-1, with D hard to call. The receptor was isolated from a human donor in good health (CMV status not recorded). Some clones in this sample may be carry-over from other donors' samples. CDR3 sequence reads: CASSIPGRPEAFF. The CDR3 coding sequence is TGTGCCAGTAGTATTCCGGGCAGGCCTGAAGCTTTCTTT. Filled out from reference TRBV19 and TRBJ1-1, the complete variable domain reads DGGITQSPKYLFRKEGQNVTLSCEQNLNHDAMYWYRQDPGQGLRLIYYSQIVNDFQKGDIAEGYSVSREKKESFPLTVTSAQKNPTAFYLCASSIPGRPEAFFGQGTRLTVV.